The 24 T cell receptor beta chains in this list originate from one sample, sequenced in a study of shared clonotypes between healthy human individuals. CD8 cells regarded as naive lacked CD45RO, were positively chosen for CCR7, and omitted terminally differentiated effector memory CD45RA+ cells. The method was immunoSEQ multiplex PCR; TCRdb's version includes in-frame clones alone and lacks a portion of them. The sample comprises around 2.1 million clones, about 92% of which are singletons, and about 1.5% rests with the top ten. Sequenced sample: naive CD8+ T cells from PBMCs. The origin of the receptors is a man aged 18 to 30 in good health. Some clones in this sample may be carry-over from other donors' samples.

The chain uses TRBV5-8 and TRBJ1-5, with D possibly matching TRBD1 (5 bases). With 0 bases removed from V and 0 bases from J, the gap between germline ends came to 16 bases. CDR3 length: 18 amino acids. Per germline, CDR1 SGHTS and CDR2 YDEGEE. CDR3 sequence (DNA): TGTGCCAGCAGCTTGGGGAGTTTCGGGGACTATAGCAATCAGCCCCAGCATTTT. Translated, it gives CASSLGSFGDYSNQPQHF.

Here the CDR3 reads CASSRGASGRKFPETQYF. DNA of the CDR3: TGTGCCAGCAGCCGAGGGGCTAGCGGGAGAAAGTTTCCGGAGACCCAGTACTTC. The rearrangement links TRBV28 to TRBJ2-5; 10 nucleotides align to TRBD2. Germline V gives CDR1 MDHEN, CDR2 SYDVKM. The trim removed 6 bases at V and 5 bases at J, leaving 18 bases unmatched. The CDR3 contains 18 residues.

This chain's CDR3 is CASSPSGPVEAFF. As DNA, the CDR3 is TGTGCCAGCAGCCCCTCCGGGCCTGTGGAAGCTTTCTTT. V is TRBV16 and J is TRBJ1-1; D unresolved. Germline V gives CDR1 KGHSY, CDR2 FQNENV. The germline V and J ends were trimmed by 4 bases and 8 bases, with 14 bases remaining between them. The CDR3 extends over 13 amino acids.

This chain links TRBV5-1 with TRBJ2-1; 9 positions match TRBD2. The junction had 8 bases not matched to a gene; V was cut back by 1 base and J by 3 bases. Germline loops: CDR1 SGHRS, CDR2 YFSETQ. The CDR3 runs to 17 residues. This CDR3 reads CASSLRGSGSNYNEQFF. CDR3 nucleotides: TGCGCCAGCAGCTTGAGGGGTAGCGGGAGTAACTACAATGAGCAGTTCTTC.

This sequence joins TRBV28 and TRBJ2-7; TRBD2 matches 12 bases. This CDR3 is 15 amino acids long. From germline, CDR1 is MDHEN and CDR2 SYDVKM. V lost 5 bases and J lost 6; bases outside the gene matches: 8. CDR3 in amino acids: CASSRGLAGSSEQYF. DNA for the CDR3: TGTGCCAGCAGTCGAGGACTAGCGGGATCTAGCGAGCAGTACTTC.

The chain employs TRBV21-1 and TRBJ2-1; TRBD2, the table's D call, lacks a check against the DNA. TRBV21-1 is assigned pseudogene status. The CDR3 has 16 amino acids. In DNA form, the CDR3 reads TGTGCCAGCAGCAAAGTCGGGCGGGAGGAGCCCCATGAGCAGTTCTTC. Amino acid sequence: CASSKVGREEPHEQFF.

The chain has TRBV19 and TRBJ1-4; D is unclear. With 1 base removed from V and 8 bases from J, the gap between germline ends came to 17 bases. CDR1 and CDR2 (germline): LNHDA, SQIVND (reference sequence). The CDR3 has 16 residues. CDR3 in DNA: TGTGCCAGTAGTATAGTTCGGGGTCAGTCCTTCGAAAAACTGTTTTTT. Encoded protein: CASSIVRGQSFEKLFF.

The J gene is TRBJ2-6, the V gene TRBV27; D may match TRBD1 or TRBD2 (5 bases each). The CDR3 is 16 amino acids. Germline V CDR1 and CDR2: MNHEY, SMNVEV (reference sequence). Trimming left V 3 bases short and J 4 bases short, with 13 bases between. The CDR3: CASSLGPGAGANVLTF. CDR3 sequence (DNA): TGTGCCAGCAGTTTGGGGCCCGGGGCGGGGGCCAACGTCCTGACTTTC.

This clone was seen only once. The genes are TRBV29-1 and TRBJ2-1, with TRBD2 matching 10 bases. The germline V gene has CDR1 SQVTM and CDR2 ANQGSEA. With 7 bases clipped from V and 1 base from J, the junction kept 16 bases outside the gene matches. The CDR3 sequence is 18 residues long. The CDR3 DNA reads as TGCAGCGCCCTGGGGGGGCTAGCGGGGGAGATATCCTACAATGAGCAGTTCTTC. As protein: CSALGGLAGEISYNEQFF.

Note on this clone: An end of the junction differs from the germline gene, which may be a read error. The chain couples TRBV11-2 to TRBJ2-7, with 7 nucleotides matching TRBD2. There are 15 residues in the CDR3. Germline assignment: CDR1 SGHAT and CDR2 FQNNGV. As DNA, the CDR3 is TGTGCCAGCAGCTCACTAGGAGCGGGATCCTTCGAGCAGTACTTC. Protein sequence: CASSSLGAGSFEQYF.

This clone was detected once. The chain joins TRBV19 to TRBJ1-5, with D uncertain. Germline CDR1 is LNHDA and CDR2 is SQIVND (reference sequence). The CDR3 contains 16 residues. V was pared by 2 bases and J by 0 bases, with 11 bases between. The CDR3 bases are TGTGCCAGTAGTATATTCCGCGGAGATAGCAATCAGCCCCAGCATTTT. This codes for CASSIFRGDSNQPQHF.

V gene TRBV29-1 combines with J gene TRBJ2-7; the D is unclear. V was shortened by 5 bases and J by 3 bases, with 11 bases between the two germline ends. Germline V gene sequence: CDR1 SQVTM, CDR2 ANQGSEA. This CDR3 spans 12 amino acids. The CDR3 here is CSVWTVSYEQYF. The CDR3 DNA follows: TGCAGCGTTTGGACGGTTAGCTACGAGCAGTACTTC.

This clone is a singleton in its sample. V usage is TRBV5-1 and J usage is TRBJ1-1, with 7 bases fitting TRBD1. V was clipped by 3 bases and J by 2 bases; unmatched bases: 16. CDR3 length: 18 amino acids. The germline V gene encodes CDR1 SGHRS and CDR2 YFSETQ. CDR3 residues: CASSSPEGAPTENTEAFF. Here the CDR3 DNA reads TGCGCCAGCAGCTCGCCCGAGGGGGCCCCAACTGAAAACACTGAAGCTTTCTTT. Complete variable domain (other parts from reference TRBV5-1 and TRBJ1-1): KAGVTQTPRYLIKTRGQQVTLSCSPISGHRSVSWYQQTPGQGLQFLFEYFSETQRNKGNFPGRFSGRQFSNSRSEMNVSTLELGDSALYLCASSSPEGAPTENTEAFFGQGTRLTVV.

Note on this clone: This sample also contains other DNA sequences that code for the same CDR3. V gene TRBV4-3 combines with J gene TRBJ1-4; D might be TRBD1 (6 bases). Trimming left V 0 bases short and J 8 bases short, with 10 bases between. This CDR3 is built from 14 residues. CDR1 is LGHNA, CDR2 YSLEER, per germline. CDR3 DNA: TGCGCCAGCAGCCAAGACAGGGGTAACGAAAAACTGTTTTTT. This translates into CASSQDRGNEKLFF.

This clone has only one observation. J is TRBJ2-7 and V is TRBV27, with unresolved D. Germline V lookup: CDR1 MNHEY, CDR2 SMNVEV (reference sequence). This CDR3 contains 15 residues. Between the trimmed V and J ends, which lost 2 bases and 3 bases, there was a span of 14 bases. CDR3 in amino acids: CASSLDSTQDYEQYF. CDR3 DNA: TGTGCCAGCAGTTTAGACTCGACGCAAGACTACGAGCAGTACTTC.

V gene TRBV29-1 combines with J gene TRBJ1-2; no clear D. CDR1 is SQVTM, CDR2 ANQGSEA, per germline. The CDR3 is 14 amino acids. V gave up 4 bases and J gave up 4 bases, with 16 bases separating them. The CDR3 loop is CSVVGKEKGYGYTF. The CDR3, as DNA: TGCAGCGTTGTTGGGAAGGAGAAAGGCTATGGCTACACCTTC. The whole variable domain, filled in from reference TRBV29-1 and TRBJ1-2, reads SAVISQKPSRDICQRGTSLTIQCQVDSQVTMMFWYRQQPGQSLTLIATANQGSEATYESGFVIDKFPISRPNLTFSTLTVSNMSPEDSSIYLCSVVGKEKGYGYTFGSGTRLTVV.

In regard to this clone: Other DNA sequences of this sample code for an identical CDR3. V and J are TRBV19 and TRBJ1-5; D is undetermined. Germline V gives CDR1 LNHDA, CDR2 SQIVND (reference sequence). This CDR3 is 15 amino acids long. With 1 base removed from V and 2 bases from J, the gap between germline ends came to 9 bases. The CDR3: CASSIVGLGNQPQHF. The CDR3 coding sequence is TGTGCCAGTAGTATAGTCGGTTTGGGCAATCAGCCCCAGCATTTT.

V and J are TRBV27 and TRBJ2-1, with 8 bases aligning to TRBD2. Per the germline V gene, CDR1 is MNHEY and CDR2 is SMNVEV (reference sequence). Trimming removed 2 bases from V and 0 bases from J; junction bases left unmatched: 9. The length of the CDR3 is 18 residues. The CDR3 bases are TGTGCCAGCAGTTTACCTACCAGGCGGGAGGTCTCCTACAATGAGCAGTTCTTC. Translation: CASSLPTRREVSYNEQFF.

As regards this clone: An end of the junction does not agree with germline; a read error may underlie this. Other nucleotide sequences from this sample produce the same CDR3. V and J are TRBV29-1 and TRBJ1-1, with D unclear. The CDR3 spans 10 residues. Per the germline V gene, CDR1 is SQVTM and CDR2 is ANQGSEA. The CDR3 sequence: CSVKAPEAFF. As DNA, the CDR3 is TGCAGCGTTAAAGCACCTGAAGCTTTCTTC.

The gene calls are TRBV20-1 and TRBJ1-1, with D unresolved. The CDR3 has 11 amino acids. CDR1 and CDR2 (germline): DFQATT, SNEGSKA (reference sequence). V lost 7 bases and J 6 bases, leaving 12 bases between the germline ends. The DNA for the CDR3 is TGCAGTGTTCTTCCCGGGCCTGAAGCTTTCTTT. It codes for CSVLPGPEAFF.

The chain carries TRBV7-9 and TRBJ2-7, with TRBD1 matching 8 bases. Trimming at V came to 3 bases and at J to 3 bases, leaving 1 base not matched to a gene. Germline values: CDR1 SEHNR, CDR2 FQNEAQ (reference sequence). The CDR3 runs to 13 residues. The CDR3 nucleotides are TGTGCCAGCAGCTTCACAGGGGGCTACGAGCAGTACTTC. It is translated as CASSFTGGYEQYF.

This clone came up once. The chain couples TRBV29-1 to TRBJ2-3; 8 bases match TRBD1. V lost 3 bases, J lost 3 bases, and 11 bases stayed unmatched. In germline, CDR1 is SQVTM, CDR2 ANQGSEA. This CDR3 region has 16 residues. This CDR3 is CSVEEGQGALTDTQYF. CDR3 DNA sequence: TGCAGCGTTGAGGAGGGGCAGGGGGCACTAACAGATACGCAGTATTTT.

This rearrangement joins TRBV7-9 to TRBJ1-2; D unclear. Germline CDR1 SEHNR, CDR2 FQNEAQ (reference sequence). CDR3 length: 14 amino acids. Trimming took 1 base from V and 7 from J, leaving 13 bases between them. In nucleotides, the CDR3 is TGTGCCAGCAGCTTAGGGAAAACGGTGGCTGGCTACACCTTC. It is translated as CASSLGKTVAGYTF.

This chain joins TRBV27 and TRBJ2-5; D unresolved. This CDR3 region has 16 residues. The ends were cut back, 4 bases at V and 0 bases at J, with 15 bases in the middle. Germline CDR1 MNHEY, CDR2 SMNVEV (reference sequence). CDR3 amino acids: CASSSRWTSYQETQYF. As DNA, the CDR3 is TGTGCCAGCAGTTCTCGATGGACCTCGTACCAAGAGACCCAGTACTTC.